The clone carrying this TCR beta chain was detected a few times. These data come from a study of blood T cell repertoires in COVID-19. Study-level information: Researchers got acute and convalescent COVID-19 samples from the United States, Italy and Spain. Nucleic acid was either cDNA or gDNA, and it came from T cells, B-cell-depleted T cells, or PBMCs.

Study processing details: Nucleated cell counts were estimated from reference gene primer amplification. Measured with immunoSEQ multiplex PCR; TCRdb has only the in-frame clones, and not every one. The V and J calls and the clone size are those of that table, but D and trimming were determined from the DNA. The sample records roughly 150,000 clones, approximately 88% being singletons. CDR1 is GTSNPN, CDR2 SVGIG, per germline (reference sequence). V lost 1 base to trimming and J lost 7 bases; unmatched junction nucleotides: 6. This CDR3 is 15 amino acids long. This receptor was identified in a woman of 80 years or more with active or convalescent COVID-19. This chain connects TRBV30 to TRBJ2-1; 11 bases are shared with TRBD2. The material sequenced was peripheral blood. The CDR3 spells CAWSDPSGGTNEQFF. The CDR3 nucleotides are TGTGCCTGGAGTGACCCTAGCGGGGGGACTAATGAGCAGTTCTTC. Full variable domain (missing parts from reference TRBV30 and TRBJ2-1): SQTIHQWPATLVQPVGSPLSLECTVEGTSNPNLYWYRQAAGRGLQLLFYSVGIGQISSEVPQNLSASRPQDRQFILSSKKLLLSDSGFYLCAWSDPSGGTNEQFFGPGTRLTVL.